The next 17 T cell receptor beta chains were all read from a single sample in a study of cytomegalovirus exposure and HLA in healthy donors. Some clones are missing from TCRdb's copy, which holds only in-frame ones; the method was immunoSEQ multiplex PCR. Among tens of thousands of clones listed, roughly 96% were seen once. Sequenced sample: PBMCs. These receptors all come from a young man in good health and CMV-seronegative.

V usage is TRBV4-3 and J usage is TRBJ2-7; tentatively, D is TRBD2 (6 bases). Germline V lookup: CDR1 LGHNA, CDR2 YSLEER. The CDR3 has 17 amino acids. V lost 0 bases and J 1 base, leaving 16 bases between the germline ends. CDR3 in amino acids: CASSQDLGGVPSYEQYF. Here the CDR3 DNA reads TGCGCCAGCAGCCAAGATCTCGGGGGAGTGCCGTCCTACGAGCAGTACTTC.

The rearrangement links TRBV28 to TRBJ2-3; 8 bases match TRBD2. Per germline, CDR1 MDHEN and CDR2 SYDVKM. Trimming at V came to 10 bases and at J to 4 bases, leaving 10 bases not matched to a gene. This CDR3 has 14 residues. In DNA form, the CDR3 reads TGTGCCACTGGCGAGACGGGAGGGCCAGATACGCAGTATTTT. Translating it yields CATGETGGPDTQYF.

The chain couples TRBV20-1 to TRBJ2-7, with D uncertain. The CDR3 length is 11 residues. Germline V lookup: CDR1 DFQATT, CDR2 SNEGSKA (reference sequence). Deletions cut 4 bases from V and 4 bases from J, with 8 bases between. The CDR3 protein is CSANSLYEQYF. The CDR3 bases are TGCAGTGCTAATAGTCTTTACGAGCAGTACTTC.

The V and J genes are TRBV7-9 and TRBJ2-3; D gene ambiguous. This CDR3 is built from 15 residues. V was cut by 4 bases and J by 4 bases, with 15 bases left in between. CDR1 and CDR2 (germline): SEHNR, FQNEAQ (reference sequence). CDR3 in amino acids: CASSSRPFRPDTQYF. DNA for the CDR3: TGTGCCAGCAGCTCCCGCCCCTTCAGGCCAGATACGCAGTATTTT. The full variable domain, rest sourced from reference TRBV7-9 and TRBJ2-3, is DTGVSQNPRHKITKRGQNVTFRCDPISEHNRLYWYRQTLGQGPEFLTYFQNEAQLEKSRLLSDRFSAERPKGSFSTLEIQRTEQGDSAMYLCASSSRPFRPDTQYFGPGTRLTVL.

V is TRBV7-8 and J is TRBJ1-2; maybe TRBD1 (5 bases). Germline V gene data show CDR1 as SGHVS and CDR2 as FQNEAQ. This CDR3 has 16 residues. The V gene lost 1 base and the J gene lost 5 bases, with 17 bases spanning the gap. The chain's CDR3 is CASSLVRTWRVYGYTF. Written as DNA, the CDR3 is TGTGCCAGCAGCTTAGTAAGGACATGGAGAGTGTATGGCTACACCTTC.

This clone came up once. The chain joins TRBV6-1 to TRBJ1-3; D unresolved. Germline CDR1 reads MNHNS; CDR2 reads SASEGT. The V gene lost 5 bases and the J gene lost 1 base, with 12 bases spanning the gap. There are 15 residues in the CDR3. The DNA of the CDR3 is TGTGCCAGCAGTCAGCAGGACTTTTCTGGAAACACCATATATTTT. Protein product: CASSQQDFSGNTIYF.

This clone is medium-sized by share. The J gene is TRBJ2-2, the V gene TRBV6-4, with D possibly matching TRBD2 (6 bases). Trimming left V 0 bases short and J 1 base short, with 6 bases between. Germline V gene lookup returns CDR1 MRHNA and CDR2 SNTAGT. The CDR3 extends over 15 amino acids. The chain's CDR3 is CASSDSSGNTGELFF. The CDR3 bases are TGTGCCAGCAGTGACTCTAGCGGGAACACCGGGGAGCTGTTTTTT.

The table lists this clone with a few counts. The J gene is TRBJ2-5, the V gene TRBV6-6, with D maybe TRBD1 (6 bases). CDR3 size: 14 residues. Germline CDR1 and CDR2: MNHNY and SVGAGI (reference sequence). V was trimmed by 7 bases and J by 5 bases, leaving 17 bases between them. The CDR3 sequence: CASMVRGNEETQYF. CDR3 DNA sequence: TGTGCCAGCATGGTCAGGGGAAACGAGGAGACCCAGTACTTC.

This chain connects TRBV5-1 to TRBJ2-5, with D maybe TRBD2 (6 bases). Trimming pared 0 bases from V and 4 bases from J, leaving 13 bases between. The CDR3 has 15 residues. The germline gives CDR1 SGHRS, CDR2 YFSETQ. The CDR3 nucleotides read TGCGCCAGCAGCTTGGTCGGGGGTTTCCCAGAGACCCAGTACTTC. This encodes CASSLVGGFPETQYF.

V is TRBV28 and J is TRBJ2-2; tentative D call: TRBD1 (6 bases). The length of the CDR3 is 15 residues. With 2 bases removed from V and 5 bases from J, the gap between germline ends came to 12 bases. Germline V gene data show CDR1 as MDHEN and CDR2 as SYDVKM. This CDR3 is CASSLGVGGTGELFF. CDR3 nucleotide sequence: TGTGCCAGCAGTTTAGGGGTAGGGGGAACCGGGGAGCTGTTTTTT.

The chain's CDR3 is CASSFPGPATGELFF. The CDR3 nucleotides are TGTGCCAGCAGCTTTCCGGGTCCGGCCACCGGGGAGCTGTTTTTT. The gene calls are TRBV7-2 and TRBJ2-2; D is undetermined. CDR3 length: 15 residues. Germline V CDR1 and CDR2: SGHTA, FQGNSA. V was shortened by 3 bases and J by 4 bases, with 12 bases between the two germline ends.

This clone was counted once. This rearrangement joins TRBV7-9 to TRBJ1-2; a possible D gene is TRBD1 (5 bases). The V and J ends lost 5 bases and 4 bases respectively, with 17 bases between them. CDR1 SEHNR and CDR2 FQNEAQ come from the germline V gene (reference sequence). The CDR3 is 15 amino acids. This CDR3 is CASSINLDSPYGYTF. CDR3 nucleotide sequence: TGTGCCAGCAGCATAAATCTAGACAGTCCCTATGGCTACACCTTC. The full variable domain, its missing parts supplied by reference TRBV7-9 and TRBJ1-2, is DTGVSQNPRHKITKRGQNVTFRCDPISEHNRLYWYRQTLGQGPEFLTYFQNEAQLEKSRLLSDRFSAERPKGSFSTLEIQRTEQGDSAMYLCASSINLDSPYGYTFGSGTRLTVV.

The chain links TRBV5-1 to TRBJ2-7, with TRBD1 matching 12 bases. The trim removed 7 bases at V and 4 bases at J, leaving 15 bases unmatched. The germline V gene encodes CDR1 SGHRS and CDR2 YFSETQ. This CDR3 is 17 amino acids long. Here the CDR3 DNA reads TGCGCCAGCGCCATAGGGACAGGGGGCCCCGAAATTTACGAGCAGTACTTC. This encodes CASAIGTGGPEIYEQYF. The full variable domain, in which reference TRBV5-1 and TRBJ2-7 provide the parts outside the CDR3, is KAGVTQTPRYLIKTRGQQVTLSCSPISGHRSVSWYQQTPGQGLQFLFEYFSETQRNKGNFPGRFSGRQFSNSRSEMNVSTLELGDSALYLCASAIGTGGPEIYEQYFGPGTRLTVT.

This chain links TRBV2 with TRBJ2-1; 12 bases are shared with TRBD2. Germline-derived CDR1 and CDR2 are SNHLY and FYNNEI. J lost 7 bases, V lost 8 bases, and 6 bases had no gene match. The CDR3 length is 14 residues. CDR3 coding DNA: TGTGCCAGCTCTAGACTAGCGGGAGTAAATGAGCAGTTCTTC. Protein product: CASSRLAGVNEQFF.

V and J are TRBV7-9 and TRBJ2-7; possible D gene TRBD1, 6 bases. CDR1 is SEHNR and CDR2 is FQNEAQ in the germline V gene (reference sequence). V lost 5 bases to trimming and J lost 4 bases, with 9 bases between them. This CDR3 has 12 amino acids. The CDR3 region is CASSRDTYEQYF. CDR3 coding DNA: TGTGCCAGCAGCCGGGACACGTACGAGCAGTACTTC.

The V call is TRBV28, the J call TRBJ1-2; maybe TRBD1 (5 bases). Between the trimmed V and J ends, which lost 9 bases and 2 bases, there was a span of 10 bases. The germline CDR1 and CDR2 sequences are MDHEN and SYDVKM. The CDR3 loop spans 12 amino acids. The CDR3 DNA is TGTGCCAGTTCGGGGGGAAACTATGGCTACACCTTC. Amino acid sequence: CASSGGNYGYTF.

The V and J genes are TRBV7-9 and TRBJ2-1; 13 positions agree with TRBD2. The CDR3 has 17 residues. V was pared by 5 bases and J by 4 bases, with 8 bases of the junction left unmatched. The germline V gene has CDR1 SEHNR and CDR2 FQNEAQ (reference sequence). This CDR3 reads CASSNGTSGEEYNEQFF. CDR3 coding DNA: TGTGCCAGCAGCAACGGGACTAGCGGGGAGGAGTACAATGAGCAGTTCTTC.